The TCR beta chain described here comes from a study of cytomegalovirus exposure and HLA in healthy donors. Across the whole study: From HLA-typed donors, an early data release held approximately 85 million unique TCRs. Points from the study as a whole: In an earlier analysis, about 90% or about 30%: the productive usage of most TCR beta V segments.

The CDR3 totals 14 residues. V was clipped by 5 bases and J by 1 base, with 11 bases between them. Germline values: CDR1 ENHRY, CDR2 SYGVKD. The primer mix had 60 Vbeta and 13 Jbeta primers. TCRdb's table, derived via immunoSEQ multiplex PCR, lists solely in-frame clones and lacks some. The sample records some 130,000 clones, about three quarters being singletons. As for this clone: The antigen remains undetermined.

The sequence derives from a woman between 18 and 29 years old in good health and CMV-seronegative. V and J are TRBV10-3 and TRBJ1-1; possible D gene TRBD1, 6 bases. The sequencing sample was made of PBMCs. The CDR3 is CAISSTQGNTEAFF. The DNA of the CDR3 is TGTGCCATCAGTTCGACACAGGGGAACACTGAAGCTTTCTTT.